The 5 T cell receptor beta chains presented below share a single source sample, sequenced in a study of cytomegalovirus exposure and HLA in healthy donors. The PCR contained 60 Vbeta and 13 Jbeta primers. The table came from immunoSEQ multiplex PCR; TCRdb's copy has only in-frame clones and leaves some out. The sample holds around 210,000 clones, roughly 78% seen once. The specimen was PBMCs. The receptors shown here come from a boy between 10 and 17 years old in good health and CMV-seronegative.

This clone was recorded only once. This chain connects TRBV5-1 to TRBJ2-3; 12 nucleotides line up with TRBD2. CDR1 and CDR2 from the germline V gene are SGHRS and YFSETQ. The CDR3 consists of 15 residues. V trimming: 4 bases; J trimming: 4 bases; junction bases outside the gene matches: 4. For the CDR3, the DNA is TGCGCCAGCAGCCTGGGACTAGCGGGTGCAGATACGCAGTATTTT. It codes for CASSLGLAGADTQYF.

The rearrangement joins TRBV5-1 to TRBJ1-3, with D perhaps TRBD1 (5 bases). V lost 0 bases to trimming and J lost 0 bases, with 13 bases between them. The CDR3 spans 17 residues. Germline V gives CDR1 SGHRS, CDR2 YFSETQ. CDR3: CASSLEAGPSSGNTIYF. The CDR3 nucleotides are TGCGCCAGCAGCTTGGAGGCGGGACCGAGCTCTGGAAACACCATATATTTT.

This chain joins TRBV19 and TRBJ2-2; possibly TRBD2 for D (5 bases). The CDR3 runs to 14 residues. V lost 3 bases and J lost 6, with 11 bases in between. Looked up from germline, CDR1 is LNHDA and CDR2 is SQIVND (reference sequence). The CDR3 DNA is TGTGCCAGTAGTATGATATCGGGGTCCGGGGAGCTGTTTTTT. This encodes CASSMISGSGELFF.

The chain uses TRBV15 and TRBJ1-1; TRBD1 matches 7 bases. Unmatched junction bases numbered 12, after V lost 6 bases and J lost 5 bases. Germline-derived CDR1 and CDR2 are LNHNV and YYDKDF (reference sequence). This CDR3 spans 15 amino acids. The CDR3 bases are TGTGCCACCAGTCATACCAGGGGGAAGGGTACTGAAGCTTTCTTT. It is translated as CATSHTRGKGTEAFF. Drawing the rest from reference TRBV15 and TRBJ1-1, the complete variable domain is DAMVIQNPRYQVTQFGKPVTLSCSQTLNHNVMYWYQQKSSQAPKLLFHYYDKDFNNEADTPDNFQSRRPNTSFCFLDIRSPGLGDTAMYLCATSHTRGKGTEAFFGQGTRLTVV.

CDR3 in amino acids: CASSLADSTTEAFF. The CDR3 DNA reads TGTGCCAGCAGCTTAGCGGACAGCACCACTGAAGCTTTCTTT. The genes are TRBV7-6 and TRBJ1-1, with D maybe TRBD1 (6 bases). The CDR3 is made up of 14 amino acids. CDR1 is SGHVS and CDR2 is FNYEAQ in the germline V gene. Trimming cost V 0 bases and J 4 bases, with 9 bases left between them.